These 29 T cell receptor beta chains came from one sample sequenced in a study of blood T cell repertoires in COVID-19 (dated by TCRdb to the early 2020s). Library generation was performed with the immunoSEQ multiplex PCR assay. This is the immuneACCESS table as TCRdb keeps it, with only in-frame sequences that have V and J called. A part of the clones is gone; compared with another copy, unresolved V genes explain less than half, and the rest is unexplained. This sample has around 140,000 clones in its table, and around 87% of those were observed once. Clones ranked in the top ten supply 2.5% of the sample. Sequencing used peripheral blood. The receptor set was obtained from a man in his fifties with active COVID-19.

The gene calls are TRBV7-8 and TRBJ2-5; D may be TRBD1 (6 bases). Germline V gene data show CDR1 as SGHVS and CDR2 as FQNEAQ. Between the trimmed V and J ends, which lost 3 bases and 4 bases, there was a span of 24 bases. This CDR3 is 18 amino acids long. CDR3 sequence (DNA): TGTGCCAGCAGCTTGGGGGTGCGTAACAGGGTAGTCAGAGAGACCCAGTACTTC. This codes for CASSLGVRNRVVRETQYF. Full variable domain (rest looked up from reference TRBV7-8 and TRBJ2-5): GAGVSQSPRYKVAKRGQDVALRCDPISGHVSLFWYQQALGQGPEFLTYFQNEAQLDKSGLPSDRFFAERPEGSVSTLKIQRTQQEDSAVYLCASSLGVRNRVVRETQYFGPGTRLLVL.

The chain combines TRBV10-3 with TRBJ2-7; the match to TRBD1 covers 7 bases. Germline V gene lookup returns CDR1 ENHRY and CDR2 SYGVKD. The CDR3 length is 15 residues. V trimming: 2 bases; J trimming: 2 bases; junction bases outside the gene matches: 6. CDR3 nucleotide sequence: TGTGCCATCAGTGAGGGCCGGGACAGCCCCTACGAGCAGTACTTC. Its protein is CAISEGRDSPYEQYF.

The gene calls are TRBV5-8 and TRBJ2-5; 8 bases align to TRBD2. Losses at the gene ends were 0 bases for V and 14 bases for J; bases not matched to a gene: 6. Germline V gives CDR1 SGHTS, CDR2 YDEGEE. The CDR3 spans 12 residues. The CDR3 DNA reads TGTGCCAGCAGCTTGGCCGGGAGCGGGGGTTACTTC. Translating it yields CASSLAGSGGYF.

The J gene is TRBJ2-7, the V gene TRBV19; D is perhaps TRBD1 (6 bases). This CDR3 contains 13 residues. Trimming removed 5 bases at V and 4 bases at J, with 12 bases between. From germline, CDR1 is LNHDA and CDR2 SQIVND (reference sequence). The CDR3 here is CASSGTQGYEQYF. CDR3 DNA sequence: TGTGCCAGTAGTGGAACACAGGGTTACGAGCAGTACTTC.

The rearrangement links TRBV6-1 to TRBJ2-7; a possible D gene is TRBD2 (6 bases). The germline V gene encodes CDR1 MNHNS and CDR2 SASEGT. The CDR3 has 15 amino acids. V was shortened by 0 bases and J by 1 base, with 10 bases between the two germline ends. This CDR3 reads CASSEAPRESYEQYF. CDR3 coding DNA: TGTGCCAGCAGTGAAGCGCCCCGGGAGTCCTACGAGCAGTACTTC.

The rearrangement uses TRBV5-1 and TRBJ2-1; TRBD1 matches 8 bases. This CDR3 has 14 residues. After removal of 4 bases from V and 10 bases from J, the junction contained 10 bases not matched to a gene. Germline V gene data show CDR1 as SGHRS and CDR2 as YFSETQ. The CDR3 bases are TGCGCCAGCAGCCCCGGACAGGGAAAAGAGGAGCAGTTCTTC. Amino acid sequence: CASSPGQGKEEQFF.

V usage is TRBV6-4 and J usage is TRBJ2-3; TRBD2 agrees at 9 bases. The CDR3 has 14 residues. CDR1 MRHNA and CDR2 SNTAGT come from the germline V gene. V was pared by 2 bases and J by 7 bases, with 4 bases of the junction left unmatched. The CDR3 DNA reads as TGTGCCAGCAGTGACGGCGGGGGGGCAAATACGCAGTATTTT. It encodes CASSDGGGANTQYF.

This clone was seen only once. The rearrangement links TRBV6-6 to TRBJ2-7; 8 nucleotides agree with TRBD1. Germline V gives CDR1 MNHNY, CDR2 SVGAGI (reference sequence). The ends lost 5 bases at V and 3 bases at J; junction bases unmatched: 9. The CDR3 runs to 15 residues. As DNA, the CDR3 is TGTGCCAGCAGTCCCTCGGCGGGACAGGACTACGAGCAGTACTTC. Residues: CASSPSAGQDYEQYF.

The chain combines TRBV12-3 or TRBV12-4 with TRBJ2-7; TRBD2 agrees at 8 bases. V lost 6 bases, J lost 3 bases, and 4 bases stayed unmatched. The CDR3 extends over 13 amino acids. The CDR3 sequence is CASRPGGDYEQYF. The CDR3 DNA is TGTGCCAGCAGGCCGGGGGGGGACTACGAGCAGTACTTC.

V gene TRBV5-6 combines with J gene TRBJ2-1; tentatively, D is TRBD1 (5 bases). V lost 2 bases to trimming and J lost 6 bases, with 15 bases between them. This CDR3 is 15 amino acids long. Germline V lookup: CDR1 SGHDT, CDR2 YYEEEE. DNA for the CDR3: TGTGCCAGCAGCTTATGGTGGGGCCGCGGCAATGAGCAGTTCTTC. This encodes CASSLWWGRGNEQFF.

This clone was picked up one time. This chain uses TRBV19 with TRBJ2-6; D is unclear. In germline, CDR1 is LNHDA, CDR2 SQIVND (reference sequence). This CDR3 is 16 amino acids long. The V end was cut by 4 bases, the J end by 1 base, with 11 bases between. CDR3 protein: CASSTNYKSGANVLTF. The CDR3 region has the DNA TGTGCCAGTAGTACGAACTACAAGTCTGGGGCCAACGTCCTGACTTTC.

The CDR3 DNA reads as TGTGCCAGCAGCTCTGGACCTTCAGGGCAGGTCACCTACGAGCAGTACTTC. Residues: CASSSGPSGQVTYEQYF. The chain is built from TRBV5-6 and TRBJ2-7; D might be TRBD1 (5 bases). The ends were cut back, 3 bases at V and 2 bases at J, with 21 bases in the middle. The CDR3 runs to 17 residues. Germline values: CDR1 SGHDT, CDR2 YYEEEE.

The gene calls are TRBV7-2 and TRBJ2-5, with D perhaps TRBD1 (6 bases). The ends were cut back, 3 bases at V and 1 base at J, with 6 bases in the middle. The CDR3 has 13 amino acids. Germline V gene lookup returns CDR1 SGHTA and CDR2 FQGNSA. In DNA, the CDR3 is TGTGCCAGCAGCTTGGACAGCCAAGAGACCCAGTACTTC. Translating gives CASSLDSQETQYF.

This chain uses TRBV19 with TRBJ2-7; D unresolved. The CDR3 extends over 15 amino acids. Trimming took off 0 bases at V and 3 bases at J, with 12 bases between the two ends. Germline V gene data show CDR1 as LNHDA and CDR2 as SQIVND (reference sequence). The CDR3 nucleotides read TGTGCCAGTAGTATAGATGCAGGCATCAGCTACGAGCAGTACTTC. Its translation is CASSIDAGISYEQYF.

This clone appeared once. The gene calls are TRBV18 and TRBJ1-1; 7 nucleotides line up with TRBD1. The trim removed 7 bases at V and 1 base at J, leaving 6 bases unmatched. The CDR3 is 14 residues long. CDR1 is KGHSH and CDR2 is LQKENI in the germline V gene. CDR3 DNA: TGTGCCAGCTTGAGTACAGGGGCGAACACTGAAGCTTTCTTT. It translates to CASLSTGANTEAFF.

V usage is TRBV27 and J usage is TRBJ1-1; no clear D gene. The V gene's germline CDR1 is MNHEY and CDR2 SMNVEV (reference sequence). The germline V and J ends were trimmed by 1 base and 1 base, with 7 bases remaining between them. The CDR3 totals 14 residues. The CDR3: CASSLFRGNTEAFF. The CDR3 DNA sequence: TGTGCCAGCAGTTTATTCCGAGGGAACACTGAAGCTTTCTTT.

The chain is built from TRBV20-1 and TRBJ1-4; D ambiguous. In germline, CDR1 is DFQATT, CDR2 SNEGSKA (reference sequence). V gave up 6 bases and J gave up 6 bases, with 8 bases separating them. The CDR3 extends over 11 amino acids. CDR3 loop: CSARRDEKLFF. CDR3 DNA sequence: TGCAGTGCCAGGAGGGATGAAAAACTGTTTTTT.

The chain employs TRBV24-1 and TRBJ2-1; TRBD1 might be the D (5 bases). The germline CDR1 and CDR2 sequences are KGHDR and SFDVKD. V was cut by 7 bases and J by 10 bases, with 13 bases left in between. This CDR3 has 12 amino acids. This chain's CDR3 is CATSSRGSEQFF. Here the CDR3 DNA reads TGTGCCACCAGCAGTAGGGGTAGCGAGCAGTTCTTC.

This chain connects TRBV9 to TRBJ1-1; D is ambiguous. The CDR3 sequence is 13 residues long. V was trimmed by 4 bases and J by 0 bases, leaving 7 bases between them. The germline V gene has CDR1 SGDLS and CDR2 YYNGEE. The CDR3 sequence is CASSSLLNTEAFF. Here the CDR3 DNA reads TGTGCCAGCAGCTCTCTTCTGAACACTGAAGCTTTCTTT.

This clone occurred once. The V gene is TRBV7-3, the J gene TRBJ2-1; D possibly corresponds to TRBD1 (6 bases). The CDR3 extends over 14 amino acids. The V end was cut by 5 bases, the J end by 5 bases, with 13 bases between. CDR1 is SGHTA, CDR2 FQGTGA, per germline. The DNA for the CDR3 is TGTGCCAGCAGCGCAGGGGAAAGGCACAATGAGCAGTTCTTC. It codes for CASSAGERHNEQFF.

This sequence joins TRBV6-5 and TRBJ1-1, with TRBD1 matching over 10 bases. The V gene's germline CDR1 is MNHEY and CDR2 SVGAGI. The ends lost 6 bases at V and 4 bases at J; junction bases unmatched: 5. The CDR3 sequence is 14 residues long. The CDR3 nucleotides are TGTGCCAGCAGGACAGGGGGCTGGGGCACTGAAGCTTTCTTT. It yields the protein CASRTGGWGTEAFF.

The chain employs TRBV19 and TRBJ1-6; perhaps TRBD1 as D (6 bases). CDR3 size: 15 residues. V was trimmed by 4 bases and J by 7 bases, leaving 14 bases between them. Germline V gives CDR1 LNHDA, CDR2 SQIVND (reference sequence). DNA of the CDR3: TGTGCCAGTAGTACCGACAGGAGTGGAAATTCACCCCTCCACTTT. It encodes CASSTDRSGNSPLHF.

The J gene is TRBJ2-3, the V gene TRBV6-2 or TRBV6-3, with TRBD2 matching over 8 bases. The CDR3 sequence is 16 residues long. V lost 0 bases, J lost 3 bases, and 5 bases stayed unmatched. Germline assignment: CDR1 MNHEY and CDR2 SVGEGT. Here the CDR3 reads CASSYSRGGLTDTQYF. As DNA, the CDR3 is TGTGCCAGCAGTTACTCCCGGGGGGGCTTGACAGATACGCAGTATTTT.

The J gene is TRBJ2-2, the V gene TRBV9, with 7 positions matching TRBD1. CDR1 SGDLS and CDR2 YYNGEE come from the germline V gene. Trimming at V came to 2 bases and at J to 4 bases, leaving 2 bases not matched to a gene. The CDR3 extends over 14 amino acids. In DNA, the CDR3 is TGTGCCAGCAGCGTCAGGGGGAGCACCGGGGAGCTGTTTTTT. Its translation is CASSVRGSTGELFF.

This chain connects TRBV6-1 to TRBJ1-5, with D possibly TRBD1 on 5 matching bases. With 2 bases removed from V and 0 bases from J, the gap between germline ends came to 14 bases. The CDR3 consists of 17 residues. CDR1 and CDR2 (germline): MNHNS, SASEGT. The CDR3 is CASSEIGHPASNQPQHF. CDR3 coding DNA: TGTGCCAGCAGTGAAATTGGACACCCGGCTAGCAATCAGCCCCAGCATTTT.

In its sample, this clone was seen once. This rearrangement joins TRBV5-6 to TRBJ1-6; no clear D. Germline V lookup: CDR1 SGHDT, CDR2 YYEEEE. V was trimmed by 0 bases and J by 0 bases, leaving 10 bases between them. The CDR3 runs 17 residues. For the CDR3, the DNA is TGTGCCAGCAGCTTGGATCCCTCCGGCTCCTATAATTCACCCCTCCACTTT. Its protein product is CASSLDPSGSYNSPLHF. The full variable domain, rest sourced from reference TRBV5-6 and TRBJ1-6, is DAGVTQSPTHLIKTRGQQVTLRCSPKSGHDTVSWYQQALGQGPQFIFQYYEEEERQRGNFPDRFSGHQFPNYSSELNVNALLLGDSALYLCASSLDPSGSYNSPLHFGNGTRLTVT.

V gene TRBV18 combines with J gene TRBJ1-1, with D possibly matching TRBD1 (6 bases). Trimming stripped 2 bases from V and 5 bases from J, with 12 bases between. Germline V gene sequence: CDR1 KGHSH, CDR2 LQKENI. There are 14 residues in the CDR3. CDR3 amino acids: CASSPSRGATEAFF. As DNA, the CDR3 is TGTGCCAGCTCACCAAGCAGGGGCGCGACTGAAGCTTTCTTT.

CDR3 region: CAWSVGLAGSNEQFF. The CDR3 coding sequence is TGTGCCTGGAGTGTAGGGCTAGCGGGGTCCAATGAGCAGTTCTTC. The chain links TRBV30 to TRBJ2-1; 9 bases fit TRBD2. Germline lookup yields CDR1 GTSNPN and CDR2 SVGIG (reference sequence). This CDR3 region has 15 residues. With V trimmed by 0 bases and J by 6 bases, 6 bases remained unmatched.

The V and J genes are TRBV12-3 or TRBV12-4 and TRBJ1-2; TRBD1 matches at 7 bases. The CDR3 loop spans 13 amino acids. Unmatched junction bases numbered 7, after V lost 5 bases and J lost 7 bases. The DNA for the CDR3 is TGTGCCAGCAGTCCCAGACAGGGAGGTGGCTACACCTTC. As protein: CASSPRQGGGYTF.